Listed below are T cell receptor beta chains from one sample, sequenced in a study of response to subunit inactivated influenza vaccine. TCRdb passed the RT-PCR reads through MiXCR, listing each CDR3 protein once. The data contain about 530,000 distinct CDR3 sequences, 12% of them seen just once; the ten biggest clones take up roughly a tenth. Sample: PBMCs from blood, taken on the day of vaccination. Source of these receptors: a man between 45 and 60 years old who received an inactivated influenza vaccine. The CDR3 runs from the conserved cysteine through the conserved F or W. D genes are given only for firm matches. The listing skips clone size in some rows; elsewhere it reads once, few, many or a size class.

d_gene	j_gene	abundance	v_gene	CDR3aa	CDR3nt
NA	TRBJ1-4	few	TRBV28	CASSFLGAGEKLFF	TGTGCCAGCAGTTTTCTGGGGGCGGGTGAAAAACTGTTTTTT
NA	TRBJ2-7	NA	TRBV19	CASSSTLISYEQYF	TGTGCCAGTAGTTCGACCCTGATCTCCTACGAGCAGTACTTC
NA	TRBJ1-2	many	TRBV27	CASSFPEGYGYTF	TGTGCCAGCAGTTTTCCGGAGGGATACGGCTACACCTTC
TRBD2	TRBJ2-1	few	TRBV28	CASSPIGTSGGPRDEQFF	TGTGCCAGCAGTCCAATCGGGACTAGCGGGGGTCCGAGGGATGAGCAGTTCTTC
NA	TRBJ2-7	NA	TRBV5-1	CASSAQSQGREQYF	TGCGCCAGCAGCGCGCAATCTCAGGGGCGCGAGCAGTACTTC
NA	TRBJ1-1	NA	TRBV20-1	CSARAVLRVNTEAFF	TGCAGTGCTAGAGCGGTGTTACGGGTGAACACTGAAGCTTTCTTT
NA	TRBJ1-1	few	TRBV29-1	CSLSRTVNTEAFF	TGCAGCCTATCCAGGACAGTGAACACTGAAGCTTTCTTT
NA	TRBJ2-7	NA	TRBV15	CATSSTNGNEQYF	TGTGCCACCAGCTCCACAAACGGAAACGAGCAGTACTTC
NA	TRBJ2-3	NA	TRBV10-3	CAISGTAGATDTQYF	TGTGCCATCAGCGGGACTGCAGGGGCCACAGATACGCAGTATTTT
NA	TRBJ1-4	few	TRBV27	CASSSITMGEKLFF	TGTGCCAGCAGTTCCATCACGATGGGGGAAAAACTGTTTTTT
TRBD1	TRBJ1-4	many	TRBV5-1	CASSPSTGGGEKLFF	TGCGCCAGCAGCCCTTCGACAGGGGGCGGCGAAAAACTGTTTTTT
TRBD2	TRBJ2-3	once	TRBV5-1	CASSLTSGKDTQYF	TGCGCCAGCAGCTTGACTAGCGGGAAGGATACGCAGTATTTT
TRBD2	TRBJ2-3	NA	TRBV6-5	CASSYSWTRARTDTQYF	TGTGCCAGCAGTTACTCGTGGACTAGGGCTAGGACAGATACGCAGTATTTT
NA	TRBJ1-5	NA	TRBV28	CASRRFLGGLGNQPQHF	TGTGCCAGCAGGAGATTCTTAGGGGGTCTGGGCAATCAGCCCCAGCATTTT
NA	TRBJ1-1	NA	TRBV5-6	CASSLIEGSEAFF	TGTGCCAGCAGCTTGATAGAGGGAAGTGAAGCTTTCTTT